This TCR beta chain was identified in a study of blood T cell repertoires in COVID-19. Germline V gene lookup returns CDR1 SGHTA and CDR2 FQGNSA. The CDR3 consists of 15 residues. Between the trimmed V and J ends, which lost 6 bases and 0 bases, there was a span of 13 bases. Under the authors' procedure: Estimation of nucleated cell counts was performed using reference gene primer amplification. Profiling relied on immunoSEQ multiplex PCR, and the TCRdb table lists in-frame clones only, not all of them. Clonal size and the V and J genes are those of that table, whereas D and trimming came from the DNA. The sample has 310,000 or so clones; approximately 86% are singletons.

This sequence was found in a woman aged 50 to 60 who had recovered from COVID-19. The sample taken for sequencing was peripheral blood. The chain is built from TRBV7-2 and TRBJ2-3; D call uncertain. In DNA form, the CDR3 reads TGTGCCAGCAGGTTAATGTTGGCCAGCACAGATACGCAGTATTTT. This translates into CASRLMLASTDTQYF.